The rows below give T cell receptor beta chains drawn from one sample of a study of blood T cell repertoires in COVID-19. Here immunoSEQ multiplex PCR was the method, and the copy in TCRdb shows in-frame clones only, minus some. The sample shows around 250,000 clones, around 93% of them seen only once. Sequencing was performed on PBMCs or T cells enriched from blood (not recorded which). Every receptor here comes from a man aged 40-49 years who had been exposed to COVID-19. Both conserved end residues are part of each CDR3. A D gene is named only where the DNA matches it firmly. For some rows the clone size is stated as once, few or many, or as a class when expanded; others skip it.

d_gene: .; j_gene: TRBJ2-2; len: 15; abundance: .; v_gene: TRBV18; CDR3aa: CASSPRQANTGELFF; CDR3nt: TGTGCCAGCTCACCCCGACAGGCTAACACCGGGGAGCTGTTTTTT
d_gene: .; j_gene: TRBJ1-2; len: 16; abundance: .; v_gene: TRBV29-1; CDR3aa: CSVEDSPAALGGGYTF; CDR3nt: TGCAGCGTTGAAGATTCACCGGCAGCTCTAGGAGGTGGCTACACCTTC
d_gene: TRBD2; j_gene: TRBJ2-1; len: 16; abundance: .; v_gene: TRBV18; CDR3aa: CASSPVLAGGPDEQFF; CDR3nt: TGTGCCAGCTCACCAGTACTAGCGGGAGGGCCGGATGAGCAGTTCTTC
d_gene: .; j_gene: TRBJ1-1; len: 14; abundance: .; v_gene: TRBV6-5; CDR3aa: CASKEGSRGTEAFF; CDR3nt: TGTGCCAGCAAGGAAGGGAGCCGCGGCACTGAAGCTTTCTTT
d_gene: TRBD2; j_gene: TRBJ2-7; len: 16; abundance: .; v_gene: TRBV6-5; CDR3aa: CASSYSEGTSLYEQYF; CDR3nt: TGTGCCAGCAGTTACTCAGAGGGGACTAGCCTTTACGAGCAGTACTTC
d_gene: .; j_gene: TRBJ1-2; len: 15; abundance: once; v_gene: TRBV3-1/TRBV3-2; CDR3aa: CASSQDGTQTYPYTF; CDR3nt: TGTGCCAGCAGCCAAGACGGGACACAGACTTACCCTTACACCTTC
d_gene: .; j_gene: TRBJ1-6; len: 17; abundance: .; v_gene: TRBV21-1; CDR3aa: CASSNGQQSSYNSPLHF; CDR3nt: TGTGCCAGCAGCAATGGACAGCAGAGCTCCTATAATTCACCCCTCCACTTT
d_gene: TRBD1; j_gene: TRBJ2-3; len: 15; abundance: once; v_gene: TRBV5-4; CDR3aa: CASSLGQGFTDTQYF; CDR3nt: TGTGCCAGCAGCTTGGGACAGGGTTTCACAGATACGCAGTATTTT
d_gene: .; j_gene: TRBJ2-7; len: 13; abundance: .; v_gene: TRBV5-4; CDR3aa: CASSGGPIYEQYF; CDR3nt: TGTGCCAGCAGCGGGGGCCCTATCTACGAGCAGTACTTC
d_gene: .; j_gene: TRBJ2-1; len: 18; abundance: .; v_gene: TRBV19; CDR3aa: CASTPGPWSGGNYNEQFF; CDR3nt: TGTGCCAGTACCCCGGGGCCCTGGTCGGGGGGCAACTACAATGAGCAGTTCTTC
d_gene: TRBD1; j_gene: TRBJ2-7; len: 13; abundance: once; v_gene: TRBV6-5; CDR3aa: CASFTQGAYEQYF; CDR3nt: TGTGCCAGCTTCACTCAGGGGGCATACGAGCAGTACTTC
d_gene: TRBD1; j_gene: TRBJ1-2; len: 14; abundance: .; v_gene: TRBV19; CDR3aa: CASRRDREDYGYTF; CDR3nt: TGTGCCAGTAGACGGGACAGGGAGGATTATGGCTACACCTTC
d_gene: TRBD2; j_gene: TRBJ2-1; len: 14; abundance: .; v_gene: TRBV7-9; CDR3aa: CASSLTSVYNEQFF; CDR3nt: TGTGCCAGCAGCTTAACTAGCGTCTACAATGAGCAGTTCTTC